This is a list of T cell receptor beta chains from one sample in a study of T-cell memory formation after mild COVID-19. TCRdb re-analysed the 5' RACE reads in MiXCR, keeping a single row per CDR3 protein. The repertoire consists of approximately 410,000 distinct CDR3 sequences, with less than 25% occurring once and the leading ten covering 13%. The specimen was PBMCs or a T cell subset sorted from them (not recorded which). The receptor source for this set is an adult woman who had mild COVID-19 (a few samples of this study predate the infection). Cell type and time point are not known. The CDR3 runs from the conserved cysteine through the conserved F or W. The D gene is left open where the match is weak. The listing skips clone size in some rows; elsewhere it reads once, few, many or a size class.

clone_size j_call d_call cdr3_length v_call cdr3_nt cdr3_aa
few TRBJ2-2 - 18 TRBV10-3 TGTGCCATCGGGAGACGGGACACATACTCAATTAACACCGGGGAGCTGTTTTTT CAIGRRDTYSINTGELFF
few TRBJ1-1 - 14 TRBV4-3 TGCGCCAGCAGCCAAGATAGGGCAGGGAATAAAGCTTTCTTT CASSQDRAGNKAFF
- TRBJ2-2 - 13 TRBV29-1 TGCAGCGGCCGGGACGGTCACACCGGGGAGCTGTTTTTT CSGRDGHTGELFF
- TRBJ1-1 - 12 TRBV7-9 TGTGCCAGCAGCTTTAACAGGGCTGAAGCTTTCTTT CASSFNRAEAFF
- TRBJ2-1 - 11 TRBV29-1 TGCAGCTCCTCCCTTGGGGATGAGCAGTTCTTC CSSSLGDEQFF
- TRBJ2-7 TRBD1 13 TRBV29-1 TGCAGCGGGTGGGACAGGGGGGCCTACGAGCAGTACTTC CSGWDRGAYEQYF
many TRBJ1-5 - 13 TRBV30 TGTGCCTGGAGTGTACAGGGCAATCAGCCCCAGCATTTT CAWSVQGNQPQHF
- TRBJ1-5 - 13 TRBV30 TGTGCCTGGAGCCCAACGGGGAATCAGCCCCAGCATTTT CAWSPTGNQPQHF
- TRBJ2-3 - 15 TRBV24-1 TGTGCCACCAGTGAGTCGGGACTTAGTACAGATACGCAGTATTTT CATSESGLSTDTQYF
few TRBJ2-2 TRBD1 15 TRBV9 TGTGCCAGCAGCGTAGCACAGGGGGCGTCCGGGGAGCTGTTTTTT CASSVAQGASGELFF
few TRBJ2-4 - 15 TRBV6-1 TGTGCCAGCAGTGAAAGCTGGGTAGCCAAAAACATTCAGTACTTC CASSESWVAKNIQYF